This T cell receptor beta chain comes out of a study of T cells after posttransplantation cyclophosphamide. The CDR3 is 15 residues long. CDR1 and CDR2 from the germline V gene are SGHAT and FQDESV (reference sequence). The ends lost 1 base at V and 5 bases at J; junction bases unmatched: 7. The naive gate required viable CD3+CD4+ or CD3+CD8+ cells with CCR7+CD45RA+CD45RO-CD95-CD27+CD28+ phenotype. This related bone marrow graft donor gave peripheral blood on the day of marrow donation. In regard to this clone: The antigen remains undetermined.

Repertoires were generated with immunoSEQ multiplex PCR, while TCRdb's copy carries only in-frame clones and drops some. The sample lists around 16,000 clones, 85% to 95% occurring once. General study points: Donor CD8+ memory clones often dominated recipient blood repertoires at later times.

The chain uses TRBV11-1 and TRBJ1-1, with TRBD1 matching 7 bases. The TCR originated in a woman aged 45 to 65 in good health and a related stem cell transplant donor. Sequencing input: naive CD4+ T cells sorted from blood. CDR3 protein: CASSLVGQVDTEAFF. The CDR3 region has the DNA TGTGCCAGCAGCTTAGTCGGACAGGTCGATACTGAAGCTTTCTTT.